This T cell receptor beta chain was identified in a study of shared clonotypes between healthy human individuals. The protocol was immunoSEQ multiplex PCR, while the TCRdb copy is restricted to in-frame clones and leaves out a portion. The sample lists roughly 2,000,000 clones, approximately 95% seen once, with approximately 1% in the top ten. Cells designated naive CD8 were CD45RO-negative and were positively selected for CCR7, with terminally differentiated effector memory CD45RA+ cells excluded. This CDR3 spans 15 amino acids. Germline V gives CDR1 SGHRS, CDR2 YFSETQ. V was pared by 3 bases and J by 3 bases, with 16 bases between.

This chain links TRBV5-1 with TRBJ2-7; possibly TRBD2 for D (7 bases). The material sequenced was naive CD8+ T cells sorted from blood. The sequence came from a young man in good health. The CDR3 DNA reads as TGCGCCAGCAGCTCCTGGGGGGGGGCGTACTACGAGCAGTACTTC. Translation: CASSSWGGAYYEQYF. Full variable domain (outside the CDR3, taken from reference TRBV5-1 and TRBJ2-7): KAGVTQTPRYLIKTRGQQVTLSCSPISGHRSVSWYQQTPGQGLQFLFEYFSETQRNKGNFPGRFSGRQFSNSRSEMNVSTLELGDSALYLCASSSWGGAYYEQYFGPGTRLTVT.